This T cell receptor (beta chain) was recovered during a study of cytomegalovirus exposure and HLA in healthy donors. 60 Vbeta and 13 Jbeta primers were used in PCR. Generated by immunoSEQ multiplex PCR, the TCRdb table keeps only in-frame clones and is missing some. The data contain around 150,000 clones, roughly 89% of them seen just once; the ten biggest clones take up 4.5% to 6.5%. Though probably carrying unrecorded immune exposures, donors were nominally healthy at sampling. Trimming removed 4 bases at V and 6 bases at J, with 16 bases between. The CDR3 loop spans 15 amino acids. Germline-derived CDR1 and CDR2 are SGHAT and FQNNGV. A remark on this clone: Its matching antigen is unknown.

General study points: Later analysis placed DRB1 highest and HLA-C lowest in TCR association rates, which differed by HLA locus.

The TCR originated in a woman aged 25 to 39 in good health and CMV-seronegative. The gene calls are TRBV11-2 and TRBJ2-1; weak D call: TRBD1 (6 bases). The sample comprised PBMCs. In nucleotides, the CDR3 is TGTGCCAGCAGCTCCGACCTAGCCAGGGGCAATGAGCAGTTCTTC. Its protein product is CASSSDLARGNEQFF.